The 14 T cell receptor beta chains in this list originate from one sample, sequenced in a study of blood T cell repertoires in COVID-19. Sequencing used immunoSEQ multiplex PCR; TCRdb keeps in-frame clones, though not all of them. The table has a few hundred thousand clones, approximately 80% seen once. Sequencing was carried out using peripheral blood. These receptors were collected from a young man with active or convalescent COVID-19.

This clone was picked up one time. The chain couples TRBV28 to TRBJ1-1; tentative D call: TRBD1 (6 bases). Germline loops: CDR1 MDHEN, CDR2 SYDVKM. The V end lost 2 bases, the J end lost 2 bases, and 12 bases lay between the germline ends. The CDR3 length is 15 residues. Written as DNA, the CDR3 is TGTGCCAGCAGTTTAGTCGGGGGGCTAAACACTGAAGCTTTCTTT. Protein sequence: CASSLVGGLNTEAFF.

The rearrangement links TRBV5-4 to TRBJ2-7; no clear D gene. Germline values: CDR1 SGHNT, CDR2 YYREEE (reference sequence). V lost 2 bases and J 0 bases, leaving 6 bases between the germline ends. The CDR3 length is 13 residues. The CDR3 spells CASSLASSYEQYF. In nucleotides, the CDR3 is TGTGCCAGCAGCTTAGCGTCCTCCTACGAGCAGTACTTC.

This chain joins TRBV4-3 and TRBJ2-7; 10 nucleotides agree with TRBD2. Germline CDR1 LGHNA, CDR2 YSLEER. The CDR3 has 16 residues. The junction had 6 bases not matched to a gene; V was cut back by 0 bases and J by 4 bases. The CDR3 loop is CASSQESRGLAYEQYF. CDR3 coding DNA: TGCGCCAGCAGCCAAGAAAGTCGGGGACTAGCGTACGAGCAGTACTTC.

This clone was picked up a small number of times. V gene TRBV7-2 combines with J gene TRBJ1-5, with D maybe TRBD1 (6 bases). V dropped 1 base and J dropped 6 bases, with 7 bases sitting between them. The CDR3 consists of 13 residues. Germline lookup yields CDR1 SGHTA and CDR2 FQGNSA. This chain's CDR3 is CASSLETGQPQHF. CDR3 DNA: TGTGCCAGCAGCTTAGAGACAGGTCAGCCCCAGCATTTT.

In its sample, this clone was seen once. V and J are TRBV15 and TRBJ1-5, with 7 bases that match TRBD1. V dropped 6 bases and J dropped 0; count of bases not matched to a gene: 17. CDR1 and CDR2 from the germline V gene are LNHNV and YYDKDF (reference sequence). The CDR3 contains 19 residues. Written as DNA, the CDR3 is TGTGCCACCAGTAAGGGCAGGCAGGGGGGATACTATAGCAATCAGCCCCAGCATTTT. This codes for CATSKGRQGGYYSNQPQHF.

This chain uses TRBV7-9 with TRBJ1-3; TRBD1 aligns across 7 bases. Trimming took 8 bases from V and 7 from J; bases not matched to a gene: 14. The CDR3 consists of 15 residues. The germline gives CDR1 SEHNR, CDR2 FQNEAQ (reference sequence). CDR3 nucleotides: TGTGCCAGCCACAGGGGCCGGCAAGGGGGTAACACCATATATTTT. It translates to CASHRGRQGGNTIYF.

The chain is built from TRBV27 and TRBJ2-6; maybe TRBD1 (6 bases). The CDR3 loop spans 15 amino acids. The germline V and J ends were trimmed by 6 bases and 4 bases, with 13 bases remaining between them. Germline-derived CDR1 and CDR2 are MNHEY and SMNVEV (reference sequence). CDR3 loop: CASRGRGAGANVLTF. The DNA of the CDR3 is TGTGCCAGCAGAGGCAGGGGTGCCGGGGCCAACGTCCTGACTTTC.

The rearrangement links TRBV18 to TRBJ1-5, with TRBD1 identical over 8 bases. The germline V gene has CDR1 KGHSH and CDR2 LQKENI. J lost 4 bases, V lost 4 bases, and 6 bases had no gene match. The CDR3 loop spans 15 amino acids. The CDR3 region has the DNA TGTGCCAGCTCACGGGGACAGGACTATAATCAGCCCCAGCATTTT. Its translation: CASSRGQDYNQPQHF.

The CDR3 DNA reads TGTGCCAGTAGTATAATCTCGCAGGGGGCGATCATAAGGTCTGGCTACACCTTC. Encoded protein: CASSIISQGAIIRSGYTF. V is TRBV19 and J is TRBJ1-2; TRBD1 matches 8 bases. The CDR3 length is 18 residues. The junction had 18 bases not matched to a gene; V was cut back by 2 bases and J by 7 bases. Germline V lookup: CDR1 LNHDA, CDR2 SQIVND (reference sequence).

This chain joins TRBV28 and TRBJ2-1, with 7 positions matching TRBD2. The CDR3 sequence is 16 residues long. With 7 bases clipped from V and 0 bases from J, the junction kept 9 bases outside the gene matches. The germline gives CDR1 MDHEN, CDR2 SYDVKM. In DNA form, the CDR3 reads TGTGCCAGCATCTCCAAAGGCGGGGGCTCCTACAATGAGCAGTTCTTC. Its protein is CASISKGGGSYNEQFF.

The genes are TRBV24-1 and TRBJ2-1; TRBD1 might be the D (6 bases). V was pared by 4 bases and J by 9 bases, with 15 bases between. CDR3 length: 14 amino acids. CDR1 KGHDR and CDR2 SFDVKD come from the germline V gene. CDR3 sequence: CATSEGAPGFEQFF. CDR3 DNA sequence: TGTGCCACCAGTGAGGGGGCGCCAGGGTTTGAGCAGTTCTTC.

The CDR3 loop is CASSFGTGGIEAFF. As DNA, the CDR3 is TGCGCCAGCAGCTTCGGGACAGGGGGTATTGAAGCTTTCTTT. This chain uses TRBV5-1 with TRBJ1-1; 11 positions agree with TRBD1. The CDR3 totals 14 residues. V was pared by 2 bases and J by 7 bases, with 4 bases of the junction left unmatched. From germline, CDR1 is SGHRS and CDR2 YFSETQ. The full variable domain, its missing parts supplied by reference TRBV5-1 and TRBJ1-1, is KAGVTQTPRYLIKTRGQQVTLSCSPISGHRSVSWYQQTPGQGLQFLFEYFSETQRNKGNFPGRFSGRQFSNSRSEMNVSTLELGDSALYLCASSFGTGGIEAFFGQGTRLTVV.

V gene TRBV7-2 combines with J gene TRBJ2-3, with a possible D match to TRBD1 (5 bases). Germline lookup yields CDR1 SGHTA and CDR2 FQGNSA. The V end lost 1 base, the J end lost 7 bases, and 15 bases lay between the germline ends. The CDR3 is 15 residues long. CDR3 bases: TGTGCCAGCAGCTTAGAGGGGCTAGAACTCTATACGCAGTATTTT. This codes for CASSLEGLELYTQYF.

The V call is TRBV13, the J call TRBJ2-7; D is undetermined. Trimming left V 1 base short and J 6 bases short, with 10 bases between. Germline assignment: CDR1 PRHDT and CDR2 FYEKMQ (reference sequence). The length of the CDR3 is 13 residues. CDR3 residues: CASSLALTGEQYF. CDR3 sequence (DNA): TGTGCCAGCAGCTTAGCACTTACTGGCGAGCAGTACTTC.